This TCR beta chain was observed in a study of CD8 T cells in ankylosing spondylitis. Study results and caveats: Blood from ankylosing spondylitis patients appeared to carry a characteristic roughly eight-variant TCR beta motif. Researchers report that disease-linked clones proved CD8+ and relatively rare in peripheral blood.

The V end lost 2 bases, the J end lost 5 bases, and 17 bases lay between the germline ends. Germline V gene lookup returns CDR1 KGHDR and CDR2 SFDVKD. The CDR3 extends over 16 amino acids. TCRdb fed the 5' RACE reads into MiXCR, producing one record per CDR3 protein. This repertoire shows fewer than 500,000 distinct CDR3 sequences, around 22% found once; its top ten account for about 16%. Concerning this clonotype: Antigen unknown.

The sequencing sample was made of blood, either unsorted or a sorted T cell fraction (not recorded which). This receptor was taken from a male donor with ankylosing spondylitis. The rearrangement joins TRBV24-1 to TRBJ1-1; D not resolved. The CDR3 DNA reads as TGTGCCACCAGTGATTATGCGCCCCGGGTGGGGACTGAAGCTTTCTTT. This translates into CATSDYAPRVGTEAFF.